This entry is about one T cell receptor (beta chain). The sample comes from a study of blood T cell repertoires in COVID-19. Study at large: Sources were T cells, B-cell-depleted T cells, or PBMCs; the material itself was cDNA or gDNA.

This CDR3 has 12 residues. Germline V CDR1 and CDR2: MNHEY, SVGAGI. The V end lost 6 bases, the J end lost 6 bases, and 9 bases lay between the germline ends. How the authors handled the data: The authors estimated nucleated cell counts from reference gene primer amplification. Libraries were prepared by immunoSEQ multiplex PCR; TCRdb keeps only in-frame clonotypes and omits some of them. V, J and clone size were drawn from that table, and D and trimming were deduced from the DNA. The sample carries about 88,000 clones, more than 90% recorded once. The rearrangement joins TRBV6-5 to TRBJ1-5, with D unclear. Source material: peripheral blood. The receptor's source is a man aged 55 to 70 with acute or convalescent COVID-19. The CDR3 nucleotides are TGTGCCAGCAGCACGGGAATTCAGCCCCAGCATTTT. This gives the protein CASSTGIQPQHF.